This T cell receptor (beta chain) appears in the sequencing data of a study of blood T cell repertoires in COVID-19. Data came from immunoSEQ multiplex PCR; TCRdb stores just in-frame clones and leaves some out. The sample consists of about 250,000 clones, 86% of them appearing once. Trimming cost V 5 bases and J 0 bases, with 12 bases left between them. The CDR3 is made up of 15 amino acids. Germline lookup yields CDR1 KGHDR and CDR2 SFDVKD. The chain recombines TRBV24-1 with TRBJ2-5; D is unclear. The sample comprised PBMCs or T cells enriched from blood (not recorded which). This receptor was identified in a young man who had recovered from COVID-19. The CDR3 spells CATSGSMSYQETQYF. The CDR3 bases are TGTGCCACCAGTGGTTCAATGAGTTACCAAGAGACCCAGTACTTC.